The present T cell receptor beta chain was sequenced within a study of control samples from healthy donors and cancer patients. The CDR3 length is 15 residues. Trimming removed 5 bases from V and 5 bases from J; junction bases left unmatched: 9. Germline CDR1 and CDR2: MNHEY and SVGAGI. Sequencing used immunoSEQ multiplex PCR; TCRdb keeps in-frame clones, though not all of them. The sample has about 140,000 clones, approximately 92% seen once; the top ten hold roughly 10%. The origin of this receptor is a man between 25 and 39 years old in good health. V gene TRBV6-5 combines with J gene TRBJ1-5; 7 bases align to TRBD1. Specimen: blood. The CDR3 here is CASSSIGTAYQPQHF. The CDR3 bases are TGTGCCAGCAGTAGTATCGGGACAGCTTATCAGCCCCAGCATTTT.